This is a list of T cell receptor beta chains from one sample in a study of beta chain features in type 1 diabetes. Some clones are missing from TCRdb's copy, which holds only in-frame ones; the method was immunoSEQ multiplex PCR. This table holds around 430,000 clones, approximately 31% found once. Sequenced input: naive CD4+ T cells from blood. Receptors were obtained from a man between 18 and 29 years old in good health. CDR3s include the opening cysteine and the closing phenylalanine or tryptophan. A D gene is named only where the DNA matches it firmly. Where a row states a size, it is once, few, many or the class of an expanded clone; other rows omit it.

V: TRBV2; size: NA; J: TRBJ2-1; D: NA; CDR3: CASRANRETEQFF; DNA: TGTGCCAGCAGGGCTAACAGGGAGACTGAGCAGTTCTTC
V: TRBV5-1; size: NA; J: TRBJ1-2; D: NA; CDR3: CASSSTGNYGYTF; DNA: TGCGCCAGCAGCAGCACAGGGAACTATGGCTACACCTTC
V: TRBV27; size: NA; J: TRBJ2-3; D: NA; CDR3: CASRSLARGTDTQYF; DNA: TGTGCCAGCAGGTCCCTGGCCAGGGGCACAGATACGCAGTATTTT
V: TRBV7-9; size: few; J: TRBJ2-7; D: TRBD1; CDR3: CASSLVRDSSYEQYF; DNA: TGTGCCAGCAGCTTAGTTCGGGACAGCTCCTACGAGCAGTACTTC
V: TRBV14; size: NA; J: TRBJ2-1; D: NA; CDR3: CASSPFRTIRRSHEQFF; DNA: TGTGCCAGCAGCCCGTTTAGAACTATTCGGAGAAGCCATGAGCAGTTCTTC
V: TRBV9; size: NA; J: TRBJ1-2; D: NA; CDR3: CASSAYLGRVDGYTF; DNA: TGTGCCAGCAGCGCCTACCTCGGCAGGGTTGATGGCTACACCTTC
V: TRBV29-1; size: few; J: TRBJ2-7; D: NA; CDR3: CSGSGRHSYEQYF; DNA: TGCAGCGGCTCCGGACGGCACTCCTACGAGCAGTACTTC
V: TRBV5-1; size: NA; J: TRBJ2-7; D: NA; CDR3: CASSLGSGGPYEQYF; DNA: TGCGCCAGCAGCTTGGGTAGCGGAGGGCCCTACGAGCAGTACTTC
V: TRBV18; size: NA; J: TRBJ1-5; D: NA; CDR3: CASSPLEQANQPQHF; DNA: TGTGCCAGCTCACCATTGGAGCAGGCCAATCAGCCCCAGCATTTT
V: TRBV6-1; size: NA; J: TRBJ2-7; D: TRBD1; CDR3: CASYGGTGSYEQYF; DNA: TGTGCCAGCTACGGCGGGACAGGCTCCTACGAGCAGTACTTC
V: TRBV7-9; size: NA; J: TRBJ1-1; D: NA; CDR3: CASSLQGSGTEAFF; DNA: TGTGCCAGCAGCTTACAAGGAAGTGGCACTGAAGCTTTCTTT
V: TRBV30; size: NA; J: TRBJ2-6; D: NA; CDR3: CAWNPGGSGANVLTF; DNA: TGTGCCTGGAACCCTGGCGGCTCTGGGGCCAACGTCCTGACTTTC
V: TRBV6-1; size: NA; J: TRBJ2-1; D: NA; CDR3: CASSEGQREYNEQFF; DNA: TGTGCCAGCAGTGAAGGTCAACGGGAATACAATGAGCAGTTCTTC
V: TRBV14; size: NA; J: TRBJ2-5; D: NA; CDR3: CASSQYQETQYF; DNA: TGTGCCAGCAGCCAGTATCAAGAGACCCAGTACTTC
V: TRBV28; size: NA; J: TRBJ2-6; D: NA; CDR3: CASSSYSGANVLTF; DNA: TGTGCCAGCAGTAGTTACTCTGGGGCCAACGTCCTGACTTTC
V: TRBV10-3; size: few; J: TRBJ2-7; D: TRBD1; CDR3: CAISRDSYEQYF; DNA: TGTGCCATCAGTAGGGACAGCTACGAGCAGTACTTC
V: TRBV28; size: NA; J: TRBJ2-7; D: TRBD2; CDR3: CASRGSGSFYEQYF; DNA: TGTGCCAGCAGAGGTAGCGGGAGCTTCTACGAGCAGTACTTC